A single sample is the source of the 7 T cell receptor beta chains below, sequenced in a study of shared clonotypes between healthy human individuals. Using immunoSEQ multiplex PCR, the repertoire was profiled, and TCRdb retains in-frame clones only, with some absent. The table has some 1,100,000 clones, 70% to 80% seen once. The sequencing sample was made of memory CD4+ T cells from PBMCs. Specified subset: CD45RA-negative fraction. These TCRs come from a man between 18 and 29 years old in good health. Some clones in this sample may be carry-over from other donors' samples.

The rearrangement joins TRBV7-9 to TRBJ2-7; possible D gene TRBD2, 6 bases. Germline loops: CDR1 SEHNR, CDR2 FQNEAQ (reference sequence). Deletions cut 1 base from V and 2 bases from J, with 6 bases between. There are 13 residues in the CDR3. The DNA of the CDR3 is TGTGCCAGCAGCTTAGGGGAGGCCTACGAGCAGTACTTC. Translation: CASSLGEAYEQYF.

The J gene is TRBJ1-5, the V gene TRBV28; tentative D call: TRBD1 (5 bases). This CDR3 comprises 13 residues. Germline V lookup: CDR1 MDHEN, CDR2 SYDVKM. V lost 6 bases and J 4 bases, leaving 10 bases between the germline ends. CDR3 in DNA: TGTGCCAGCAGAGCGGGGGGTAATCAGCCCCAGCATTTT. Encoded protein: CASRAGGNQPQHF.

This sequence joins TRBV9 and TRBJ2-1, with 7 bases identical to TRBD2. Looked up from germline, CDR1 is SGDLS and CDR2 is YYNGEE. V lost 3 bases and J lost 0; bases outside the gene matches: 9. The CDR3 contains 17 residues. The CDR3 protein is CASSEAPAGSSYNEQFF. CDR3 coding DNA: TGTGCCAGCAGCGAGGCCCCAGCGGGGAGCTCCTACAATGAGCAGTTCTTC. The full variable domain, its missing parts supplied by reference TRBV9 and TRBJ2-1, is DSGVTQTPKHLITATGQRVTLRCSPRSGDLSVYWYQQSLDQGLQFLIQYYNGEERAKGNILERFSAQQFPDLHSELNLSSLELGDSALYFCASSEAPAGSSYNEQFFGPGTRLTVL.

This rearrangement joins TRBV5-4 to TRBJ2-5, with D perhaps matching TRBD2 (5 bases). With 4 bases removed from V and 2 bases from J, the gap between germline ends came to 18 bases. CDR1 is SGHNT, CDR2 YYREEE, per germline (reference sequence). This CDR3 contains 16 residues. This chain's CDR3 is CASSLGRSGGQETQYF. The CDR3 DNA reads TGTGCCAGCAGCCTCGGTCGGAGTGGAGGACAAGAGACCCAGTACTTC.

This chain connects TRBV4-3 to TRBJ1-2; maybe TRBD1 (6 bases). Trimming shortened V by 4 bases and J by 1 base, and 13 bases separated the two germline ends. Germline V gene lookup returns CDR1 LGHNA and CDR2 YSLEER. This CDR3 region has 15 residues. CDR3 region: CASSPDKQGNYGYTF. The CDR3 region has the DNA TGCGCCAGCAGCCCCGACAAACAGGGTAACTATGGCTACACCTTC.

Points on this clone: A junction end diverges from the germline sequence, so it may reflect a read error. The DNA for the CDR3 is TGTGCCAGCAGCTCCTATAGCGGGGGTTACTACGAGCAGTACTTC. Its translation: CASSSYSGGYYEQYF. The chain uses TRBV5-3 and TRBJ2-7; 9 bases are a match to TRBD2. TRBV5-3 belongs to the ORF category, with a function that is uncertain. The CDR3 has 15 amino acids.

The chain combines TRBV27 with TRBJ2-2; no reliable D call. Trimming pared 6 bases from V and 4 bases from J, leaving 12 bases between. There are 14 residues in the CDR3. The V gene's germline CDR1 is MNHEY and CDR2 SMNVEV (reference sequence). CDR3 in amino acids: CASRGSMGTGELFF. The CDR3 coding sequence is TGTGCCAGCAGGGGCTCAATGGGCACCGGGGAGCTGTTTTTT.